These 22 T cell receptor beta chains were sequenced from one sample in a study of blood T cells in healthy people across ages. Primers used in a second PCR of about 6 to 11 cycles were a sample-barcoded 5' primer and a J-beta primer mix. One entry per CDR3 protein results from TCRdb running MiXCR on the 5' RACE reads. The data hold 500,000 to 600,000 distinct CDR3 sequences, with approximately 25% observed a single time. The sample taken for sequencing was blood. Every receptor here comes from an older woman in good health.

The table lists this clonotype with many counts. This rearrangement joins TRBV27 to TRBJ2-5; no clear D. CDR3 size: 11 residues. The germline CDR1 and CDR2 sequences are MNHEY and SMNVEV (reference sequence). The V gene lost 5 bases and the J gene lost 4 bases, with 5 bases spanning the gap. This chain's CDR3 is CASSKGETQYF. CDR3 nucleotide sequence: TGTGCCAGCAGTAAGGGAGAGACCCAGTACTTC.

The chain combines TRBV12-3 or TRBV12-4 with TRBJ2-5; D not resolved. The DNA matches TRBJ2-7 better at its end, which makes the J call doubtful. The CDR3 length is 13 residues. CDR3 in DNA: TGTGCCAGCGGTGGTAAGGGTCGTTACGAGCAGTACTTC. As protein: CASGGKGRYEQYF.

This sequence joins TRBV20-1 and TRBJ2-5, with 8 nucleotides matching TRBD2. The DNA end favors TRBJ2-7, so the J call may be wrong. The germline V gene has CDR1 DFQATT and CDR2 SNEGSKA (reference sequence). This CDR3 comprises 15 residues. This CDR3 reads CSAKGSLAGTYEQYF. CDR3 DNA sequence: TGCAGTGCTAAGGGTTCATTAGCGGGAACCTACGAGCAGTACTTC.

The genes are TRBV29-1 and TRBJ2-3; D possibly corresponds to TRBD1 (6 bases). Trimming took off 6 bases at V and 1 base at J, with 14 bases between the two ends. The CDR3 has 14 amino acids. Germline loops: CDR1 SQVTM, CDR2 ANQGSEA. CDR3 amino acids: CSVLGPGGTDTQYF. As DNA, the CDR3 is TGCAGCGTATTGGGCCCAGGGGGCACAGATACGCAGTATTTT.

The chain links TRBV6-2 or TRBV6-3 to TRBJ2-7, with a weak D call TRBD2 (6 bases). Trimming took 11 bases from V and 3 from J, leaving 23 bases between them. This CDR3 has 15 amino acids. CDR1 and CDR2 (germline): MNHEY, SVGEGT. This CDR3 reads CAGGTVGQNVYEQYF. CDR3 nucleotide sequence: TGTGCCGGCGGGACGGTTGGGCAGAATGTCTACGAGCAGTACTTC.

J is TRBJ1-1 and V is TRBV20-1; D is perhaps TRBD1 (5 bases). Germline V gene sequence: CDR1 DFQATT, CDR2 SNEGSKA (reference sequence). This CDR3 contains 14 residues. The V gene lost 5 bases and the J gene lost 2 bases, with 15 bases spanning the gap. In DNA form, the CDR3 reads TGCAGTGCTCCGACTAGTACAGGTAACACTGAAGCTTTCTTT. This codes for CSAPTSTGNTEAFF.

This clonotype was counted a few times. The chain couples TRBV5-1 to TRBJ2-5; a possible D gene is TRBD1 (6 bases). This CDR3 has 15 residues. CDR1 is SGHRS, CDR2 YFSETQ, per germline. The V and J ends lost 2 bases and 2 bases respectively, with 13 bases between them. CDR3 residues: CASSLIVQGQETQYF. CDR3 bases: TGCGCCAGCAGCTTAATCGTCCAGGGGCAAGAGACCCAGTACTTC.

This chain uses TRBV24-1 with TRBJ2-5; D unresolved. Germline V gene sequence: CDR1 KGHDR, CDR2 SFDVKD. Between the trimmed V and J ends, which lost 5 bases and 2 bases, there was a span of 17 bases. This CDR3 has 16 amino acids. The CDR3 region is CATSGSGASIQETQYF. Written as DNA, the CDR3 is TGTGCCACCAGTGGTTCGGGCGCTTCAATACAAGAGACCCAGTACTTC.

The chain employs TRBV20-1 and TRBJ1-2, with D hard to call. This CDR3 comprises 16 residues. Per the germline V gene, CDR1 is DFQATT and CDR2 is SNEGSKA (reference sequence). V was clipped by 0 bases and J by 5 bases, with 19 bases between them. CDR3 sequence (DNA): TGCAGTGCTAGAGATCTAGGAGAGGTCAATAAGTATGGCTACACCTTC. Amino acid sequence: CSARDLGEVNKYGYTF.

V is TRBV24-1 and J is TRBJ1-3, with 9 bases identical to TRBD1. Germline V gene data show CDR1 as KGHDR and CDR2 as SFDVKD. This CDR3 has 13 amino acids. After removal of 9 bases from V and 8 bases from J, the junction contained 7 bases not matched to a gene. The CDR3 here is CATGDRVADTIYF. CDR3 nucleotides: TGTGCCACCGGGGACAGGGTGGCAGACACCATATATTTT.

V gene TRBV10-3 combines with J gene TRBJ2-1; 8 bases fit TRBD2. CDR3 length: 15 amino acids. Trimming removed 7 bases from V and 2 bases from J; junction bases left unmatched: 7. Germline-derived CDR1 and CDR2 are ENHRY and SYGVKD. The CDR3 here is CAITQLADTYNEQFF. The CDR3 nucleotides are TGTGCCATCACCCAACTAGCGGATACCTACAATGAGCAGTTCTTC.

This clonotype was detected a few times. This chain joins TRBV6-5 and TRBJ1-6; no firm D call. The V end was cut by 8 bases, the J end by 6 bases, with 14 bases between. In germline, CDR1 is MNHEY, CDR2 SVGAGI. The CDR3 consists of 14 residues. The CDR3 DNA follows: TGTGCCAGCGGAGGACCACTTGGTAATTCACCCCTCCACTTT. This translates into CASGGPLGNSPLHF.

This clonotype was counted only a few times. The genes are TRBV20-1 and TRBJ1-2; D is unclear. Between the trimmed V and J ends, which lost 1 base and 4 bases, there was a span of 22 bases. The V gene's germline CDR1 is DFQATT and CDR2 SNEGSKA (reference sequence). The CDR3 runs to 17 residues. The CDR3 DNA reads TGCAGTGCTAGAGCCCTACCCCTCAGATTGCCCCTCTATGGCTACACCTTC. Protein: CSARALPLRLPLYGYTF.

The chain is built from TRBV3-1 and TRBJ1-1; maybe TRBD1 (6 bases). The germline CDR1 and CDR2 sequences are LGHDT and YNNKEL (reference sequence). V lost 6 bases and J 1 base, leaving 12 bases between the germline ends. This CDR3 has 14 residues. This chain's CDR3 is CASRLQGRNTEAFF. CDR3 in DNA: TGTGCCAGCAGATTACAGGGACGGAACACTGAAGCTTTCTTT.

The V gene is TRBV13, the J gene TRBJ2-7; D is undetermined. Germline CDR1 and CDR2: PRHDT and FYEKMQ (reference sequence). The CDR3 length is 14 residues. V was cut by 5 bases and J by 3 bases, with 14 bases left in between. The CDR3: CASSMRHRGYEQYF. CDR3 in DNA: TGTGCCAGCAGCATGCGACACAGAGGCTACGAGCAGTACTTC.

This clonotype was seen a handful of times. The chain employs TRBV2 and TRBJ2-1; D tentatively fits TRBD1 or TRBD2 (5 bases each). The ends were cut back, 8 bases at V and 5 bases at J, with 16 bases in the middle. CDR1 is SNHLY, CDR2 FYNNEI, per germline. This CDR3 has 14 amino acids. The CDR3 nucleotides are TGTGCCAGCGCCCCGGGGCTGGCCAACAATGAGCAGTTCTTC. This translates into CASAPGLANNEQFF. The variable domain in full, with the rest retrieved from reference TRBV2 and TRBJ2-1, is EPEVTQTPSHQVTQMGQEVILRCVPISNHLYFYWYRQILGQKVEFLVSFYNNEISEKSEIFDDQFSVERPDGSNFTLKIRSTKLEDSAMYFCASAPGLANNEQFFGPGTRLTVL.

This clonotype was counted only a few times. This chain joins TRBV29-1 and TRBJ1-2; D is unclear. In germline, CDR1 is SQVTM, CDR2 ANQGSEA. The CDR3 spans 14 residues. Trimming stripped 3 bases from V and 4 bases from J, with 15 bases between. The CDR3 is CSVERVTASYGYTF. The CDR3 DNA reads as TGCAGCGTTGAGAGAGTCACAGCCTCCTATGGCTACACCTTC.

This clonotype was picked up a small number of times. The V and J genes are TRBV5-1 and TRBJ2-5, with D perhaps being TRBD1 or TRBD2 (5 bases each). The last part of the DNA fits TRBJ2-7 better; the J call may be wrong. The CDR3 is 13 amino acids. The V gene's germline CDR1 is SGHRS and CDR2 YFSETQ. The CDR3 here is CASSLVGVDEQYF. For the CDR3, the DNA is TGCGCCAGCAGCTTGGTGGGGGTTGACGAGCAGTACTTC.

This clonotype was detected only a few times. The gene calls are TRBV4-3 and TRBJ2-7, with D possibly matching TRBD2 (5 bases). CDR1 and CDR2 from the germline V gene are LGHNA and YSLEER. The CDR3 extends over 16 amino acids. V was trimmed by 0 bases and J by 1 base, leaving 13 bases between them. As DNA, the CDR3 is TGCGCCAGCAGCCAAGAATGGGGAGCAGATTCCTACGAGCAGTACTTC. Protein product: CASSQEWGADSYEQYF.

The chain combines TRBV12-3 or TRBV12-4 with TRBJ2-1; unclear D gene. This CDR3 contains 11 residues. Trimming took off 7 bases at V and 8 bases at J, with 9 bases between the two ends. The CDR3 protein is CASTGRDEQFF. DNA for the CDR3: TGTGCCAGCACTGGCCGGGATGAGCAGTTCTTC.

Note on this clonotype: At one boundary the junction diverges from the germline segment, which might be a read error. The rearrangement joins TRBV2 to TRBJ2-2; 10 bases fit TRBD2. The germline gives CDR1 SNHLY, CDR2 FYNNEI. The CDR3 loop spans 15 amino acids. Written as DNA, the CDR3 is TGTGCCAGCAGTGGCCCAGCGGGGGGGACCGGAGAGCTGTTTTTT. The encoded protein is CASSGPAGGTGELFF.

This clonotype was observed once. V usage is TRBV3-1 and J usage is TRBJ2-5, with a tentative D call TRBD2 (6 bases). Trimming shortened V by 0 bases and J by 5 bases, and 19 bases separated the two germline ends. The CDR3 covers 17 residues. CDR1 is LGHDT, CDR2 YNNKEL, per germline (reference sequence). CDR3 sequence reads: CASSQDGGTIGRETQYF. The CDR3 DNA is TGTGCCAGCAGCCAAGATGGGGGGACCATCGGGCGGGAGACCCAGTACTTC.